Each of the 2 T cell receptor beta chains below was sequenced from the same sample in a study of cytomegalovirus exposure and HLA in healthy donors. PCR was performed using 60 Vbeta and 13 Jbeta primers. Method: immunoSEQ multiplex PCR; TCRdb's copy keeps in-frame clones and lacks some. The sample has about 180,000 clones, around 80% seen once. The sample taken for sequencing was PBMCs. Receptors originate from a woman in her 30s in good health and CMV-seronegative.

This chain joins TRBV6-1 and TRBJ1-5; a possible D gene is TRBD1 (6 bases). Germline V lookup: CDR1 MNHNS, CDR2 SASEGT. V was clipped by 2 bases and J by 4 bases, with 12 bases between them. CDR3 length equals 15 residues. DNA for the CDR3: TGTGCCAGCAGTGAACGACAGGTCAGTAATCAGCCCCAGCATTTT. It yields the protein CASSERQVSNQPQHF.

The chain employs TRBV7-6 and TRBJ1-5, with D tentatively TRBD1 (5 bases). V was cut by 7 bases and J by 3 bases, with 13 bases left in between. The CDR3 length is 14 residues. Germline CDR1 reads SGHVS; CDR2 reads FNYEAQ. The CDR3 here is CASTRGGNNQPQHF. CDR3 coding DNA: TGTGCCAGCACTCGGGGGGGGAACAATCAGCCCCAGCATTTT.